The 8 T cell receptor beta chains given below trace back to one sample, sequenced in a study of tumor-infiltrating lymphocytes in glioblastoma multiforme. Multiple V-beta primers and a C-beta primer amplified TCRB from RNA. TCRdb analysed the multiplex PCR reads with MiXCR anew, one entry per CDR3 protein. Of some 13,000 distinct CDR3 sequences listed, around 60% are singletons. What was sequenced was brain tumor tissue. The origin of the receptors is a male donor with glioblastoma.

The chain carries TRBV20-1 and TRBJ1-2; D is perhaps TRBD1 (6 bases). The germline gives CDR1 DFQATT, CDR2 SNEGSKA (reference sequence). The CDR3 sequence is 15 residues long. Trimming shortened V by 2 bases and J by 4 bases, and 17 bases separated the two germline ends. CDR3 nucleotide sequence: TGCAGTGCTAGACGACTTGGACAGCCTATCTATGGCTACACCTTC. Protein sequence: CSARRLGQPIYGYTF.

As to this clonotype: Relative to the germline gene, one junction end is altered; a read error may explain this. The gene calls are TRBV20-1 and TRBJ2-1, with 13 positions matching TRBD2. This CDR3 has 16 residues. The germline CDR1 and CDR2 sequences are DFQATT and SNEGSKA (reference sequence). The chain's CDR3 is CGARTSGRATYNEHFF. The CDR3 nucleotides read TGCGGTGCGCGAACTAGCGGGAGGGCCACGTACAATGAGCACTTCTTC.

The CDR3 DNA is TGTGCCAGCAGCTTAGCGCTTCTTTACAGTGGGTACGAGCAGTACTTC. It encodes CASSLALLYSGYEQYF. V gene TRBV11-1 combines with J gene TRBJ2-7; D not certain. This CDR3 is built from 16 residues. CDR1 and CDR2 (germline): SGHAT, FQDESV (reference sequence). V was trimmed by 0 bases and J by 4 bases, leaving 16 bases between them.

J is TRBJ1-5 and V is TRBV7-2; D unclear. V dropped 3 bases and J dropped 3 bases, with 12 bases sitting between them. CDR3 length: 15 amino acids. Germline CDR1 is SGHTA and CDR2 is FQGNSA. In DNA form, the CDR3 reads TGTGCCAGCAGCTTGGGGAGACAAATCAATCAGCCCCAGCATTTT. Its protein product is CASSLGRQINQPQHF.

Remarks on this clonotype: The junction does not match germline at one end; this may be a read error. The gene calls are TRBV6-2 or TRBV6-3 and TRBJ2-6, with D possibly being TRBD1 (5 bases). Per germline, CDR1 MNHEY and CDR2 SVGEGT. The CDR3 contains 15 residues. DNA for the CDR3: TGTGCCAGCAGTTCGACGGCCTCTGGGGCCAGCGTCCTGACTTTC. This translates into CASSSTASGASVLTF.

This clonotype came up a few times. Germline is not matched at one junction end, which may reflect a read error. The CDR3 here is CANSQDRGTNEKLFF. CDR3 coding DNA: TGCGCCAACAGCCAAGACAGGGGAACTAATGAAAAACTGTTTTTT. The J gene is TRBJ1-4, the V gene TRBV4-1; 8 bases are shared with TRBD1. The CDR3 runs to 15 residues. Per germline, CDR1 MGHRA and CDR2 YSYEKL.

V is TRBV29-1 and J is TRBJ1-2, with D hard to call. The V end lost 5 bases, the J end lost 3 bases, and 19 bases lay between the germline ends. The CDR3 sequence is 15 residues long. Germline CDR1 and CDR2: SQVTM and ANQGSEA. The CDR3, as DNA: TGCAGCGTTTCCTGGGCCAACTTAAAGGACTATGGCTACACCTTC. This gives the protein CSVSWANLKDYGYTF.

This clonotype was picked up a small number of times. The chain combines TRBV6-6 with TRBJ1-1, with D perhaps matching TRBD1 (6 bases). Germline values: CDR1 MNHNY, CDR2 SVGAGI (reference sequence). The CDR3 sequence is 14 residues long. V was cut by 8 bases and J by 12 bases, with 25 bases left in between. The CDR3 nucleotides read TGTGCCAGCGCGTCCCATGAGAGGGACACTAAAACTTTCTTT. Translation: CASASHERDTKTFF.